Each of the 16 T cell receptor beta chains below was sequenced from the same sample in a study of cytomegalovirus exposure and HLA in healthy donors. The primer mix had 60 Vbeta and 13 Jbeta primers. Data came from immunoSEQ multiplex PCR; TCRdb stores just in-frame clones and leaves some out. The data contain about 140,000 clones, 61% of them seen just once; the ten biggest clones take up less than 2%. Sequenced sample: PBMCs. These TCRs come from a male donor in good health and CMV-seronegative.

The sample holds one count of this clone. The chain joins TRBV7-2 to TRBJ2-5; D may be TRBD1 (5 bases). The CDR3 runs to 14 residues. CDR1 is SGHTA, CDR2 FQGNSA, per germline. V was trimmed by 5 bases and J by 3 bases, leaving 13 bases between them. CDR3 loop: CASSHTWGEETQYF. The CDR3 DNA follows: TGTGCCAGCAGCCACACCTGGGGCGAAGAGACCCAGTACTTC.

V is TRBV18 and J is TRBJ1-4; D gene unclear. The V end lost 1 base, the J end lost 5 bases, and 8 bases lay between the germline ends. The CDR3 length is 14 residues. Germline values: CDR1 KGHSH, CDR2 LQKENI. This CDR3 reads CASSPLSRNEKLFF. CDR3 DNA: TGTGCCAGCTCACCACTATCCAGGAATGAAAAACTGTTTTTT. The full variable domain, its missing parts supplied by reference TRBV18 and TRBJ1-4, is NAGVMQNPRHLVRRRGQEARLRCSPMKGHSHVYWYRQLPEEGLKFMVYLQKENIIDESGMPKERFSAEFPKEGPSILRIQQVVRGDSAAYFCASSPLSRNEKLFFGSGTQLSVL.

This clone occurred a few times. This chain connects TRBV6-1 to TRBJ2-3, with a weak D call TRBD1 (6 bases). This CDR3 has 19 amino acids. CDR1 and CDR2 from the germline V gene are MNHNS and SASEGT. Trimming took off 2 bases at V and 6 bases at J, with 27 bases between the two ends. Written as DNA, the CDR3 is TGTGCCAGCAGTGAAATGGGGGCAGCTAGCAATGAACTGTGGGATACGCAGTATTTT. Amino acid sequence: CASSEMGAASNELWDTQYF.

This clone turned up a few times. The DNA for the CDR3 is TGTGCCAGCAGCTTAGTCGCAGGGGGCGATGGCTACACCTTC. This encodes CASSLVAGGDGYTF. The chain is built from TRBV7-2 and TRBJ1-2; 8 nucleotides match TRBD1. The V and J ends lost 1 base and 6 bases, in that order; junction bases with no gene match: 4. The CDR3 loop spans 14 amino acids. Germline V gene data show CDR1 as SGHTA and CDR2 as FQGNSA. The complete variable domain, with remaining parts taken from reference TRBV7-2 and TRBJ1-2, reads GAGVSQSPSNKVTEKGKDVELRCDPISGHTALYWYRQSLGQGLEFLIYFQGNSAPDKSGLPSDRFSAERTGGSVSTLTIQRTQQEDSAVYLCASSLVAGGDGYTFGSGTRLTVV.

V usage is TRBV29-1 and J usage is TRBJ2-5, with D perhaps TRBD1 (5 bases). Trimming cost V 2 bases and J 4 bases, with 8 bases left between them. Looked up from germline, CDR1 is SQVTM and CDR2 is ANQGSEA. The CDR3 covers 12 residues. The DNA of the CDR3 is TGCAGCGTTGAAACAGGTAGAGAGACCCAGTACTTC. It encodes CSVETGRETQYF. Drawing the rest from reference TRBV29-1 and TRBJ2-5, the complete variable domain is SAVISQKPSRDICQRGTSLTIQCQVDSQVTMMFWYRQQPGQSLTLIATANQGSEATYESGFVIDKFPISRPNLTFSTLTVSNMSPEDSSIYLCSVETGRETQYFGPGTRLLVL.

The V call is TRBV5-4, the J call TRBJ1-2; perhaps TRBD1 as D (5 bases). Germline V gene lookup returns CDR1 SGHNT and CDR2 YYREEE (reference sequence). V was trimmed by 0 bases and J by 6 bases, leaving 9 bases between them. This CDR3 comprises 13 residues. Here the CDR3 reads CASSLAGGDGYTF. CDR3 sequence (DNA): TGTGCCAGCAGCTTGGCTGGGGGGGATGGCTACACCTTC.

The V gene is TRBV11-3, the J gene TRBJ1-5, with D possibly being TRBD1 (6 bases). V was pared by 2 bases and J by 7 bases, with 18 bases between. Germline CDR1 and CDR2: SGHNT and YENEEA. The CDR3 has 16 amino acids. This CDR3 is CASSLWGRGARQPQHF. CDR3 in DNA: TGTGCCAGCAGCTTATGGGGACGGGGGGCTCGGCAGCCCCAGCATTTT.

In this sample, this clone turned up once. The chain carries TRBV20-1 and TRBJ2-1; D ambiguous. Trimming took 3 bases from V and 4 from J, leaving 4 bases between them. Germline CDR1 DFQATT, CDR2 SNEGSKA (reference sequence). This CDR3 spans 11 amino acids. The CDR3 here is CSASYYNEQFF. The CDR3 bases are TGCAGTGCTAGTTATTACAATGAGCAGTTCTTC.

In the case of this clone: The sample carries other DNA sequences with the same CDR3. The rearrangement joins TRBV5-1 to TRBJ2-3, with D tentatively TRBD2 (5 bases). In germline, CDR1 is SGHRS, CDR2 YFSETQ. The CDR3 runs to 14 residues. V was trimmed by 5 bases and J by 0 bases, leaving 10 bases between them. The CDR3 region is CASSPGISTDTQYF. The DNA for the CDR3 is TGCGCCAGCAGTCCGGGGATCAGCACAGATACGCAGTATTTT.

The rearrangement uses TRBV18 and TRBJ2-5, with D tentatively TRBD2 (5 bases). CDR3 length: 14 amino acids. Germline CDR1 is KGHSH and CDR2 is LQKENI. Trimming cost V 0 bases and J 3 bases, with 8 bases left between them. CDR3 residues: CASSPPWGEETQYF. CDR3 nucleotides: TGTGCCAGCTCACCACCGTGGGGAGAAGAGACCCAGTACTTC.

The V and J genes are TRBV7-3 and TRBJ1-6, with D perhaps TRBD1 (5 bases). Looked up from germline, CDR1 is SGHTA and CDR2 is FQGTGA. CDR3 length equals 14 residues. V shed 6 bases and J shed 4 bases, with 10 bases lying between them. The chain's CDR3 is CASRGEGYNSPLHF. CDR3 nucleotide sequence: TGTGCCAGCAGGGGGGAGGGGTATAATTCACCCCTCCACTTT.

This clone turned up a few times. The J gene is TRBJ2-3, the V gene TRBV6-4; 7 bases are shared with TRBD1. The CDR3 length is 14 residues. V lost 6 bases and J lost 1; bases outside the gene matches: 4. Germline assignment: CDR1 MRHNA and CDR2 SNTAGT. The CDR3 DNA is TGTGCCAGCAGCTTTACAGGGGGCACAGATACGCAGTATTTT. As protein: CASSFTGGTDTQYF.

The V gene is TRBV6-5, the J gene TRBJ1-3; D might be TRBD1 (6 bases). Trimming stripped 6 bases from V and 0 bases from J, with 12 bases between. CDR1 and CDR2 from the germline V gene are MNHEY and SVGAGI. This CDR3 has 15 amino acids. CDR3 in amino acids: CASRRQESSGNTIYF. The CDR3 DNA is TGTGCCAGCAGGCGACAGGAAAGCTCTGGAAACACCATATATTTT.

The gene calls are TRBV28 and TRBJ2-1, with a weak D call TRBD2 (6 bases). The CDR3 has 15 residues. The V and J ends lost 0 bases and 6 bases respectively, with 12 bases between them. CDR1 and CDR2 (germline): MDHEN, SYDVKM. The CDR3 bases are TGTGCCAGCAGTTTATGGGGTCGGGGAGGCAATGAGCAGTTCTTC. Protein sequence: CASSLWGRGGNEQFF.

V is TRBV19 and J is TRBJ1-6; D gene ambiguous. The CDR3 totals 13 residues. V lost 7 bases and J lost 7, with 11 bases in between. CDR1 is LNHDA, CDR2 SQIVND, per germline (reference sequence). The CDR3: CASTAAGNSPLHF. CDR3 nucleotide sequence: TGTGCCAGTACCGCGGCGGGGAATTCACCCCTCCACTTT.

V gene TRBV5-1 combines with J gene TRBJ2-7; 9 positions agree with TRBD1. The ends lost 4 bases at V and 3 bases at J; junction bases unmatched: 8. Germline lookup yields CDR1 SGHRS and CDR2 YFSETQ. CDR3 size: 15 residues. CDR3 nucleotide sequence: TGCGCCAGCAGCCCAAGGACAGGGGACGGCTACGAGCAGTACTTC. Encoded protein: CASSPRTGDGYEQYF.